Listed below are T cell receptor beta chains from one sample, sequenced in a study of blood T cell repertoires in COVID-19. TCRdb keeps only in-frame clones here, not all; method: immunoSEQ multiplex PCR. The sample includes 200,000 to 300,000 clones, roughly 80% seen only once; the top ten take around 3.5%. Material for sequencing was peripheral blood. Receptors were obtained from a woman in her late teens or twenties with acute or convalescent COVID-19. Each CDR3 is given with its conserved first and last residue.

len: 16; j_gene: TRBJ2-5; v_gene: TRBV5-3; CDR3aa: CARSFSGRLGRETQYF
len: 13; j_gene: TRBJ1-2; v_gene: TRBV12-3/TRBV12-4; CDR3aa: CASSPPGQYGYTF
len: 14; j_gene: TRBJ2-1; v_gene: TRBV2; CDR3aa: CASLKPNAYNEQFF
len: 17; j_gene: TRBJ2-2; v_gene: TRBV18; CDR3aa: CASSRGLAGTATGELFF
len: 15; j_gene: TRBJ2-5; v_gene: TRBV6-4; CDR3aa: CASSLSPGSQETQYF
len: 13; j_gene: TRBJ1-1; v_gene: TRBV30; CDR3aa: CAWRDPNRVEAFF
len: 11; j_gene: TRBJ1-1; v_gene: TRBV27; CDR3aa: CATGMNTEAFF
len: 16; j_gene: TRBJ2-2; v_gene: TRBV19; CDR3aa: CASSMVPGGNTGELFF
len: 16; j_gene: TRBJ2-1; v_gene: TRBV18; CDR3aa: CASSPASGTGYNEQFF
len: 15; j_gene: TRBJ1-4; v_gene: TRBV30; CDR3aa: CAWRAGSSTNEKLFF
len: 15; j_gene: TRBJ1-1; v_gene: TRBV7-2; CDR3aa: CASSLAGGRRTEAFF
len: 14; j_gene: TRBJ2-5; v_gene: TRBV7-2; CDR3aa: CASSVGQGWETQYF
len: 20; j_gene: TRBJ2-7; v_gene: TRBV21-1; CDR3aa: CASSPLPPTSGRIHSYEQYF
len: 14; j_gene: TRBJ2-7; v_gene: TRBV28; CDR3aa: CASTGSAFFWEQYF
len: 14; j_gene: TRBJ1-5; v_gene: TRBV15; CDR3aa: CATSRTGSGQPQHF
len: 15; j_gene: TRBJ2-3; v_gene: TRBV20-1; CDR3aa: CSASYRTKSTDTQYF
len: 15; j_gene: TRBJ2-7; v_gene: TRBV4-1; CDR3aa: CASSPSQGPADEQYF
len: 14; j_gene: TRBJ1-5; v_gene: TRBV3-1/TRBV3-2; CDR3aa: CASSQGTGDQPQHF
len: 15; j_gene: TRBJ1-4; v_gene: TRBV6-5; CDR3aa: CASRGRQGPGEKLFF
len: 15; j_gene: TRBJ1-1; v_gene: TRBV27; CDR3aa: CASSSPPGGLGEAFF
len: 17; j_gene: TRBJ2-7; v_gene: TRBV18; CDR3aa: CASSPGTSGNGSYEQYF
len: 13; j_gene: TRBJ2-7; v_gene: TRBV25-1; CDR3aa: CASGGQGRYEQYF
len: 14; j_gene: TRBJ2-7; v_gene: TRBV4-3; CDR3aa: CASSQGLAVYEQYF
len: 14; j_gene: TRBJ2-7; v_gene: TRBV30; CDR3aa: CAWSVGAPGYEQYF
len: 16; j_gene: TRBJ2-2; v_gene: TRBV6-5; CDR3aa: CASSYSPSGRTGELFF
len: 16; j_gene: TRBJ1-1; v_gene: TRBV5-1; CDR3aa: CASSLAGTGGHTEAFF
len: 16; j_gene: TRBJ1-1; v_gene: TRBV9; CDR3aa: CASSGTGSDTNTEAFF
len: 14; j_gene: TRBJ2-7; v_gene: TRBV10-1; CDR3aa: CASSESAGPEEQYF
len: 15; j_gene: TRBJ2-3; v_gene: TRBV19; CDR3aa: CASSIPAGGTDTQYF
len: 15; j_gene: TRBJ1-1; v_gene: TRBV5-1; CDR3aa: CASSLLPGADTEAFF
len: 13; j_gene: TRBJ1-1; v_gene: TRBV30; CDR3aa: CAWSARGNTEAFF
len: 14; j_gene: TRBJ2-7; v_gene: TRBV7-9; CDR3aa: CASSWGQPAYEQYF
len: 16; j_gene: TRBJ1-1; v_gene: TRBV7-2; CDR3aa: CASSLGWLRGRTEAFF
len: 16; j_gene: TRBJ2-1; v_gene: TRBV3-1/TRBV3-2; CDR3aa: CASSQDLNGAGNEQFF
len: 15; j_gene: TRBJ2-7; v_gene: TRBV28; CDR3aa: CASSQPGQGAYEQYF
len: 17; j_gene: TRBJ2-1; v_gene: TRBV25-1; CDR3aa: CASSESQREGNYNEQFF
len: 16; j_gene: TRBJ2-7; v_gene: TRBV15; CDR3aa: CATSAGIRLKMDEQYF
len: 13; j_gene: TRBJ2-5; v_gene: TRBV11-3; CDR3aa: CASSGQSGETQYF
len: 15; j_gene: TRBJ1-6; v_gene: TRBV2; CDR3aa: CASRARDRVNSPLHF
len: 14; j_gene: TRBJ2-5; v_gene: TRBV5-4; CDR3aa: CASSLISDKETQYF
len: 16; j_gene: TRBJ2-7; v_gene: TRBV7-2; CDR3aa: CASSLGHRSINYEQYF
len: 18; j_gene: TRBJ1-6; v_gene: TRBV13; CDR3aa: CASSPGQGGDSYNSPLHF
len: 14; j_gene: TRBJ2-7; v_gene: TRBV28; CDR3aa: CASRPPRVPYEQYF